Here is one TCR beta chain with its context. Its antigen remains unknown. The CDR3 consists of 18 residues. V was trimmed by 3 bases and J by 10 bases, leaving 31 bases between them. The germline gives CDR1 SGHRS, CDR2 YFSETQ. This record comes from a study of T-cell reconstitution after alpha-beta-depleted transplantation in children. Overall study results and limits: After one year, T-cell counts and TCRbeta diversity mostly came from new T cells. It was surviving recipient T cells and thymic progenitors that gave some patients high TCRbeta diversity at day 60.

Unique molecular identifiers featured in how the TCRbeta library was prepared. TCRdb itself ran the PCR reads through MiXCR, one entry per CDR3 protein. Of fewer than 250,000 distinct CDR3 sequences detected, approximately 17% appear once; the ten largest clones hold around 45%. The gene calls are TRBV5-1 and TRBJ1-1; D perhaps matches TRBD1 (6 bases). This sample comprised PBMCs, mostly from graft donor cells, obtained 360 days after TCRalphabeta/CD19-depleted stem cell transplant. The sequence came from a male patient between 2 and 9 years old who had a stem cell transplant for acute lymphoblastic leukemia, so the T cells may come from the graft donor. In DNA form, the CDR3 reads TGCGCCAGCAGCTCAAGCTCAGCTTCCGGGACAAAAATCTCGGGAGCTTTCTTT. Translating gives CASSSSSASGTKISGAFF.